A selection of T cell receptor beta chains follows, all from one sample in a study of OX40 agonist ivuxolimab in advanced cancers. Sequencing used immunoSEQ multiplex PCR; TCRdb keeps in-frame clones, though not all of them. The sample lists tens of thousands of clones, around 83% occurring once. Sample: CD4+ or CD8+ T cells sorted from blood, taken in a trial of the OX40 agonist ivuxolimab. All receptors come from an adult with an advanced solid tumor such as melanoma, head and neck, liver or kidney cancer. Both conserved end residues are trimmed from each CDR3.

>TRBV30
AWSPLGPGQGATGANVLT
>TRBV5-3
ARTALKANTGELF
>TRBV5-6
ASSLGGGYSYEQY
>TRBV29-1
SVTGGGTNEKLF
>TRBV2
ASSRLALSYEQY
>TRBV29-1
SVVGVRAF
>TRBV10-3
AISDGGLNYGYT
>TRBV7-9
ASSLGQGAKQY
>TRBV12-2
ASRLACWQGKGETQY
>TRBV5-5
ASSLRNLAEAF
>TRBV7-8
ASSFIENNEQF
>TRBV19
ASSKDRFTEAF
>TRBV7-9
ASSSQPGTVEQF
>TRBV6-5
ASSGRTSAKETQY
>TRBV11-2
ASSLEAGGKLF
>TRBV29-1
SARQGAYEQY
>TRBV11-2
ASSLSEGTEAF
>TRBV7-2
ASSRGLADYEQY
>TRBV30
AWSAPRTGGMNEQF
>TRBV7-9
ASSMTGGLSREQY
>TRBV9
ASSVEGNGQPQH
>TRBV7-2
ASSPQGGGSTEAF
>TRBV5-1
ASSLPGDGNEQF
>TRBV5-4
ASSLTFMGNEQY
>TRBV19
ASSIDTGRGAKNIQY
>TRBV27
ASSPDGAGNQPQH
>TRBV7-2
ASSLAGGVETQY
>TRBV28
ASRNRNGVEQY
>TRBV7-9
ASSLRRQGPYEQY
>TRBV4-2
ASSQEFQETQY
>TRBV7-2
ASSLASGTGSYEQY
>TRBV27
ASTDLAGGLSSYNEQF
>TRBV11-1
ASNGPADTQY
>TRBV6-5
ASSYSDAGYGYT